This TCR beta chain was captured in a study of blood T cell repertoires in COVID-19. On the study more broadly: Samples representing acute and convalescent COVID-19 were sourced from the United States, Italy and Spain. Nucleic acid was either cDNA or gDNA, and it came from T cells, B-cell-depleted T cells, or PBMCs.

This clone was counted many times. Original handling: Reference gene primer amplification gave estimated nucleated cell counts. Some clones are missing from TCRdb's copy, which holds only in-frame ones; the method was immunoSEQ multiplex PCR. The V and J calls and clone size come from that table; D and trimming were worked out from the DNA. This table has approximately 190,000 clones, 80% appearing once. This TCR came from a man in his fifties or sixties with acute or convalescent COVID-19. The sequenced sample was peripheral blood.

The CDR3 nucleotides read TGTGCCATCAGTGGCAAGGAGGGGCCCCAGCATTTT. It encodes CAISGKEGPQHF. The chain joins TRBV10-3 to TRBJ1-5, with D unclear. The CDR3 covers 12 residues. The V and J ends lost 4 bases and 9 bases respectively, with 10 bases between them. CDR1 is ENHRY, CDR2 SYGVKD, per germline.